This entry lists 5 T cell receptor beta chains sequenced from one sample in a study of blood T cell repertoires in COVID-19. Only in-frame clones appear in the TCRdb table, and some are missing; sequencing was by immunoSEQ multiplex PCR. The repertoire has 95,000 to 100,000 clones, 70% to 85% of them found once; the top ten carry 17%. The specimen was peripheral blood. These receptors all stem from a woman aged 55-69 years with acute or convalescent COVID-19.

The V call is TRBV5-5, the J call TRBJ2-1; the match to TRBD1 covers 7 bases. CDR3 length equals 14 residues. The V gene's germline CDR1 is SGHKS and CDR2 YYEKEE (reference sequence). V dropped 2 bases and J dropped 10; count of bases not matched to a gene: 9. This CDR3 reads CASSFSGQAKEQFF. The DNA of the CDR3 is TGTGCCAGCAGCTTTAGTGGACAGGCCAAGGAGCAGTTCTTC.

This sequence joins TRBV6-6 and TRBJ1-5; D unclear. CDR3 size: 15 residues. Germline V gene sequence: CDR1 MNHNY, CDR2 SVGAGI (reference sequence). V lost 0 bases and J 4 bases, leaving 10 bases between the germline ends. The CDR3 DNA sequence: TGTGCCAGCAGTTACTCGAACAGCAAAAATCAGCCCCAGCATTTT. Its protein product is CASSYSNSKNQPQHF.

The chain is built from TRBV6-2 or TRBV6-3 and TRBJ1-6, with D possibly TRBD1 on 5 matching bases. V lost 0 bases and J 0 bases, leaving 15 bases between the germline ends. From germline, CDR1 is MNHEY and CDR2 SVGEGT. This CDR3 contains 19 residues. The CDR3 protein is CASSYSAGRTSSYNSPLHF. CDR3 sequence (DNA): TGTGCCAGCAGTTACTCGGCAGGTCGGACAAGCTCCTATAATTCACCCCTCCACTTT.

This clone came up once. This rearrangement joins TRBV5-1 to TRBJ2-1; TRBD1 aligns across 10 bases. Germline V CDR1 and CDR2: SGHRS, YFSETQ. J gave up 8 bases and V 4 bases, and 3 bases lay outside the gene matches. This CDR3 is 13 amino acids long. CDR3 coding DNA: TGCGCCAGCAGCATGGACAGGGGGTATGAGCAGTTCTTC. Translating gives CASSMDRGYEQFF.

J is TRBJ1-6 and V is TRBV7-2; D is perhaps TRBD1 (6 bases). Deletions cut 5 bases from V and 3 bases from J, with 11 bases between. CDR3 length: 15 amino acids. The V gene's germline CDR1 is SGHTA and CDR2 FQGNSA. CDR3 bases: TGTGCCAGCAGCACATACAGGGTCTATAATTCACCCCTCCACTTT. Protein sequence: CASSTYRVYNSPLHF.